Described below is a single T cell receptor beta chain sequence and its context. TCRdb's copy holds only in-frame clones and misses some; the assay was immunoSEQ multiplex PCR. The table includes around 81,000 clones, 84% detected once. The source of the sample is a study of blood T cell repertoires in COVID-19. Germline CDR1 MDHEN, CDR2 SYDVKM. The trim removed 3 bases at V and 8 bases at J, leaving 2 bases unmatched. The length of the CDR3 is 15 residues. The sequence derives from a human donor in a cohort sampled during active COVID-19. V gene TRBV28 combines with J gene TRBJ2-3; 16 bases line up with TRBD2. Sequencing was done on a sample of peripheral blood. CDR3 region: CASSFGTSGGVTQYF. The CDR3 nucleotides are TGTGCCAGCAGTTTCGGGACTAGCGGGGGGGTTACGCAGTATTTT.